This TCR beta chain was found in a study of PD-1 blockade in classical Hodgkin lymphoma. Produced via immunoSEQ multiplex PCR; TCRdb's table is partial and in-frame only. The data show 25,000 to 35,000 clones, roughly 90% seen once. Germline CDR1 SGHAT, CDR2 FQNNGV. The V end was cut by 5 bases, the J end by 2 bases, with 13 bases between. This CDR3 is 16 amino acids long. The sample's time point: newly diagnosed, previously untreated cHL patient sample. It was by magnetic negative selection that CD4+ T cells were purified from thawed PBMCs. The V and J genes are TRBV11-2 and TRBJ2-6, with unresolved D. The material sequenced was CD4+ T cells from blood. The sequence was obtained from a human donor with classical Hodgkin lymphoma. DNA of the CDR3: TGTGCCAGCAGCCAATCGTCAAGGGCTGGGGCCAACGTCCTGACTTTC. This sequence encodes CASSQSSRAGANVLTF.